These 29 T cell receptor beta chains were all obtained from the same sample, sequenced in a study of PD-L1 blockade in urothelial cancer. Assay: immunoSEQ multiplex PCR; the TCRdb copy retains only in-frame clones and omits some. This table holds around 40,000 clones, 85% to 90% found once. The sequenced sample was PBMCs, obtained around atezolizumab (anti-PD-L1) treatment. The receptors stem from a man between 60 and 70 years old with urothelial cancer.

This clone was seen a single time. This sequence joins TRBV6-1 and TRBJ2-2; the match to TRBD2 covers 11 bases. V was pared by 4 bases and J by 2 bases, with 6 bases of the junction left unmatched. Germline V gene lookup returns CDR1 MNHNS and CDR2 SASEGT. There are 17 residues in the CDR3. CDR3: CASSGLAGYSNTGELFF. Here the CDR3 DNA reads TGTGCCAGCAGTGGACTAGCGGGGTACTCTAACACCGGGGAGCTGTTTTTT.

The genes are TRBV7-2 and TRBJ2-5, with 8 bases that match TRBD2. CDR3 length: 15 residues. V trimming: 1 base; J trimming: 5 bases; junction bases outside the gene matches: 6. Germline V gene sequence: CDR1 SGHTA, CDR2 FQGNSA. CDR3 nucleotides: TGTGCCAGCAGCTTAGGTAGCGGCGGGGGGGAGACCCAGTACTTC. Translating it yields CASSLGSGGGETQYF.

J is TRBJ2-5 and V is TRBV30; 9 bases map to TRBD2. V dropped 5 bases and J dropped 4; count of bases not matched to a gene: 2. CDR3 length: 12 amino acids. Germline loops: CDR1 GTSNPN, CDR2 SVGIG (reference sequence). The CDR3 DNA follows: TGTGCCTGGGTACTAGCGGGAGAGACCCAGTACTTC. This translates into CAWVLAGETQYF. Full variable domain (missing parts from reference TRBV30 and TRBJ2-5): SQTIHQWPATLVQPVGSPLSLECTVEGTSNPNLYWYRQAAGRGLQLLFYSVGIGQISSEVPQNLSASRPQDRQFILSSKKLLLSDSGFYLCAWVLAGETQYFGPGTRLLVL.

The V and J genes are TRBV9 and TRBJ2-5; D uncertain. Trimming pared 4 bases from V and 3 bases from J, leaving 19 bases between. Germline values: CDR1 SGDLS, CDR2 YYNGEE. This CDR3 has 16 residues. CDR3 in DNA: TGTGCCAGCAGCCCCGGCACTACCGATCGGGAAGAGACCCAGTACTTC. This sequence encodes CASSPGTTDREETQYF.

The V and J genes are TRBV27 and TRBJ1-2; D is possibly TRBD1 (5 bases). Trimming removed 1 base at V and 2 bases at J, with 20 bases between. This CDR3 has 18 amino acids. Germline CDR1 and CDR2: MNHEY and SMNVEV (reference sequence). The CDR3 DNA is TGTGCCAGCAGTTTATACGGAATGGGAAGCAGGGTCAACTATGGCTACACCTTC. It codes for CASSLYGMGSRVNYGYTF.

The table lists this clone with a count of one. The rearrangement joins TRBV5-1 to TRBJ2-1; TRBD1 matches at 11 bases. CDR1 is SGHRS and CDR2 is YFSETQ in the germline V gene. J was trimmed by 6 bases and V by 2 bases; bases with no gene match: 1. CDR3 length equals 14 residues. In nucleotides, the CDR3 is TGCGCCAGCAGCTTCGGGACAGGGGGCAATGAGCAGTTCTTC. It is translated as CASSFGTGGNEQFF. The full variable domain, in which reference TRBV5-1 and TRBJ2-1 provide the parts outside the CDR3, is KAGVTQTPRYLIKTRGQQVTLSCSPISGHRSVSWYQQTPGQGLQFLFEYFSETQRNKGNFPGRFSGRQFSNSRSEMNVSTLELGDSALYLCASSFGTGGNEQFFGPGTRLTVL.

V and J are TRBV5-1 and TRBJ1-2; 8 nucleotides match TRBD1. The CDR3 is 13 residues long. The germline V gene encodes CDR1 SGHRS and CDR2 YFSETQ. Losses at the gene ends were 4 bases for V and 8 bases for J; bases not matched to a gene: 7. The CDR3 sequence: CASSPRTGNGYTF. The CDR3 nucleotides are TGCGCCAGCAGCCCCCGGACAGGGAACGGCTACACCTTC.

This clone was counted a single time. V and J are TRBV5-4 and TRBJ2-2; 9 bases fit TRBD2. Trimming at V came to 5 bases and at J to 11 bases, leaving 7 bases not matched to a gene. Germline loops: CDR1 SGHNT, CDR2 YYREEE (reference sequence). This CDR3 spans 13 amino acids. In DNA, the CDR3 is TGTGCCAGCAGTTTGACTAGCGGAGAAGAGCTGTTTTTT. Protein sequence: CASSLTSGEELFF.

The genes are TRBV9 and TRBJ2-2; 12 positions agree with TRBD2. CDR3 size: 15 residues. The germline V gene has CDR1 SGDLS and CDR2 YYNGEE. The junction had 7 bases not matched to a gene; V was cut back by 6 bases and J by 7 bases. The CDR3 region is CASTLAGGPSGELFF. DNA for the CDR3: TGTGCCAGCACCCTAGCGGGGGGGCCGAGCGGGGAGCTGTTTTTT.

This clone was recorded once. This sequence joins TRBV28 and TRBJ2-7, with D possibly TRBD2 on 6 matching bases. V lost 4 bases and J 0 bases, leaving 13 bases between the germline ends. CDR3 length: 15 amino acids. Germline V gene lookup returns CDR1 MDHEN and CDR2 SYDVKM. CDR3 DNA: TGTGCCAGCAGTTCACCGAGCGGGCCCTCCTACGAGCAGTACTTC. This encodes CASSSPSGPSYEQYF.

This chain links TRBV12-5 with TRBJ1-4; weak D call: TRBD1 (5 bases). Germline assignment: CDR1 LGHNT and CDR2 FRNRAP. V was pared by 5 bases and J by 4 bases, with 8 bases between. The CDR3 loop spans 13 amino acids. This CDR3 reads CASGADSNEKLFF. The CDR3 region has the DNA TGTGCTAGTGGTGCCGACAGTAATGAAAAACTGTTTTTT.

V is TRBV7-6 and J is TRBJ2-1, with D perhaps matching TRBD1 (5 bases). Trimming cost V 5 bases and J 1 base, with 9 bases left between them. Per germline, CDR1 SGHVS and CDR2 FNYEAQ. The length of the CDR3 is 14 residues. The CDR3 DNA is TGTGCCAGCAGCCTCAGGGAATCCTACAATGAGCAGTTCTTC. It is translated as CASSLRESYNEQFF.

The V call is TRBV19, the J call TRBJ2-2; 8 nucleotides line up with TRBD1. The ends lost 6 bases at V and 6 bases at J; junction bases unmatched: 3. This CDR3 region has 13 residues. CDR1 LNHDA and CDR2 SQIVND come from the germline V gene (reference sequence). The CDR3 DNA follows: TGTGCCAGTAGGGACAGGGTCCCCGGGGAGCTGTTTTTT. It codes for CASRDRVPGELFF. The full variable domain, its missing parts supplied by reference TRBV19 and TRBJ2-2, is DGGITQSPKYLFRKEGQNVTLSCEQNLNHDAMYWYRQDPGQGLRLIYYSQIVNDFQKGDIAEGYSVSREKKESFPLTVTSAQKNPTAFYLCASRDRVPGELFFGEGSRLTVL.

The chain carries TRBV21-1 and TRBJ1-5; TRBD1, the table's D call, lacks a check against the DNA. TRBV21-1 corresponds to a pseudogene. CDR3 length equals 21 residues. The CDR3 region has the DNA TGTGCCAGCAGCGAAATTCGACAGGGACAGGGGGCGGATGGAAGCAATCAGCCCCAGCATTTT. Residues: CASSEIRQGQGADGSNQPQHF.

This clone was seen a handful of times. The V call is TRBV6-5, the J call TRBJ1-5; 7 bases are a match to TRBD1. There are 14 residues in the CDR3. V lost 7 bases to trimming and J lost 0 bases; unmatched junction nucleotides: 3. Per the germline V gene, CDR1 is MNHEY and CDR2 is SVGAGI. As DNA, the CDR3 is TGTGCCAGCAAACAGGGGAATAGCAATCAGCCCCAGCATTTT. Residues: CASKQGNSNQPQHF.

CDR3 residues: CASSPGMSTDTQYF. The CDR3 DNA follows: TGTGCCAGCAGCCCAGGGATGAGCACAGATACGCAGTATTTT. The chain uses TRBV7-2 and TRBJ2-3, with D maybe TRBD1 (5 bases). Germline V gene lookup returns CDR1 SGHTA and CDR2 FQGNSA. The CDR3 sequence is 14 residues long. V was trimmed by 5 bases and J by 0 bases, leaving 9 bases between them.

This clone has only a few counts. This chain uses TRBV7-6 with TRBJ2-7; D not resolved. The germline V and J ends were trimmed by 5 bases and 2 bases, with 10 bases remaining between them. The CDR3 sequence is 13 residues long. Germline loops: CDR1 SGHVS, CDR2 FNYEAQ. The CDR3 sequence: CASSPQIAYEQYF. The CDR3 coding sequence is TGTGCCAGCAGCCCCCAAATTGCCTACGAGCAGTACTTC.

The chain links TRBV15 to TRBJ2-2, with D possibly matching TRBD1 (6 bases). This CDR3 has 17 amino acids. The germline gives CDR1 LNHNV, CDR2 YYDKDF (reference sequence). V lost 2 bases and J lost 1, with 14 bases in between. CDR3 sequence: CATSRSRDIVNTGELFF. The CDR3 nucleotides read TGTGCCACCAGCAGATCCCGGGACATAGTGAACACCGGGGAGCTGTTTTTT. Complete variable domain (other parts from reference TRBV15 and TRBJ2-2): DAMVIQNPRYQVTQFGKPVTLSCSQTLNHNVMYWYQQKSSQAPKLLFHYYDKDFNNEADTPDNFQSRRPNTSFCFLDIRSPGLGDTAMYLCATSRSRDIVNTGELFFGEGSRLTVL.

V is TRBV9 and J is TRBJ2-7, with 8 bases aligning to TRBD1. This CDR3 spans 14 amino acids. CDR1 SGDLS and CDR2 YYNGEE come from the germline V gene. Trimming at V came to 4 bases and at J to 7 bases, leaving 10 bases not matched to a gene. CDR3 in amino acids: CASSPQGDRWEQYF. The CDR3 bases are TGTGCCAGCAGCCCACAGGGGGATCGCTGGGAGCAGTACTTC.

V is TRBV2 and J is TRBJ1-2; D perhaps matches TRBD1 (5 bases). This CDR3 is built from 15 residues. The germline V and J ends were trimmed by 7 bases and 8 bases, with 23 bases remaining between them. Germline-derived CDR1 and CDR2 are SNHLY and FYNNEI. DNA of the CDR3: TGTGCCAGCACCAACCTCGCAGGGTATATAGGCGGCTACACCTTC. Protein product: CASTNLAGYIGGYTF.

The chain has TRBV6-4 and TRBJ2-2; D possibly corresponds to TRBD1 (5 bases). Deletions cut 6 bases from V and 0 bases from J, with 8 bases between. The CDR3 contains 14 residues. The germline CDR1 and CDR2 sequences are MRHNA and SNTAGT. The CDR3 sequence: CASSPTANTGELFF. DNA of the CDR3: TGTGCCAGCAGCCCGACAGCGAACACCGGGGAGCTGTTTTTT.

This clone counts as medium-sized. V is TRBV6-1 and J is TRBJ1-5, with 11 bases matching TRBD1. Germline V lookup: CDR1 MNHNS, CDR2 SASEGT. The CDR3 extends over 17 amino acids. V shed 0 bases, J shed 3 bases, and the junction held 4 bases outside the gene matches. CDR3 protein: CASSEAGDRGYNQPQHF. The CDR3 region has the DNA TGTGCCAGCAGTGAAGCAGGGGACAGGGGGTACAATCAGCCCCAGCATTTT.

The V call is TRBV9, the J call TRBJ2-3; possibly TRBD2 for D (5 bases). The germline V and J ends were trimmed by 0 bases and 5 bases, with 10 bases remaining between them. Germline CDR1 and CDR2: SGDLS and YYNGEE. CDR3 length equals 14 residues. The DNA for the CDR3 is TGTGCCAGCAGCGTAGAGACCCGGGGAGATACGCAGTATTTT. This gives the protein CASSVETRGDTQYF. The whole variable domain, filled in from reference TRBV9 and TRBJ2-3, reads DSGVTQTPKHLITATGQRVTLRCSPRSGDLSVYWYQQSLDQGLQFLIQYYNGEERAKGNILERFSAQQFPDLHSELNLSSLELGDSALYFCASSVETRGDTQYFGPGTRLTVL.

CDR3 sequence (DNA): TGTGCCAGCAGCTCCCAGTGGAGCGGGAGATCCCTTTCAACCTACGAGCAGTACTTC. Protein product: CASSSQWSGRSLSTYEQYF. J is TRBJ2-7 and V is TRBV13; TRBD2 aligns across 8 bases. This CDR3 region has 19 residues. V trimming: 4 bases; J trimming: 2 bases; junction bases outside the gene matches: 19. Per the germline V gene, CDR1 is PRHDT and CDR2 is FYEKMQ (reference sequence). Full variable domain (outside the CDR3, taken from reference TRBV13 and TRBJ2-7): AAGVIQSPRHLIKEKRETATLKCYPIPRHDTVYWYQQGPGQDPQFLISFYEKMQSDKGSIPDRFSAQQFSDYHSELNMSSLELGDSALYFCASSSQWSGRSLSTYEQYFGPGTRLTVT.

V gene TRBV19 combines with J gene TRBJ1-1; D remains ambiguous. CDR3 length equals 13 residues. Trimming removed 2 bases from V and 1 base from J, with 5 bases in between. Per the germline V gene, CDR1 is LNHDA and CDR2 is SQIVND (reference sequence). The CDR3 here is CASSIPGNTEAFF. CDR3 coding DNA: TGTGCCAGTAGTATACCCGGGAACACTGAAGCTTTCTTT.

The genes are TRBV19 and TRBJ1-5, with D uncertain. Germline V gene data show CDR1 as LNHDA and CDR2 as SQIVND (reference sequence). The CDR3 loop spans 12 amino acids. Trimming left V 6 bases short and J 5 bases short, with 8 bases between. This chain's CDR3 is CASSRLDQPQHF. DNA for the CDR3: TGTGCCAGTAGCAGGCTGGATCAGCCCCAGCATTTT.

The chain uses TRBV30 and TRBJ2-5; D might be TRBD2 (6 bases). Germline lookup yields CDR1 GTSNPN and CDR2 SVGIG (reference sequence). There are 13 residues in the CDR3. V was trimmed by 4 bases and J by 2 bases, leaving 11 bases between them. This CDR3 is CAWTRDLQETQYF. Written as DNA, the CDR3 is TGTGCCTGGACCCGGGACTTACAAGAGACCCAGTACTTC.

This clone appeared a few times. The sample holds other DNA sequences that translate to the same CDR3. This rearrangement joins TRBV28 to TRBJ2-1, with 11 bases lining up with TRBD2. Germline V gene sequence: CDR1 MDHEN, CDR2 SYDVKM. V lost 6 bases, J lost 5 bases, and 6 bases stayed unmatched. The CDR3 consists of 15 residues. The CDR3 sequence is CASSFLAGGNNEQFF. The CDR3 DNA follows: TGTGCCAGCAGCTTCCTAGCGGGAGGTAACAATGAGCAGTTCTTC. Complete variable domain (other parts from reference TRBV28 and TRBJ2-1): DVKVTQSSRYLVKRTGEKVFLECVQDMDHENMFWYRQDPGLGLRLIYFSYDVKMKEKGDIPEGYSVSREKKERFSLILESASTNQTSMYLCASSFLAGGNNEQFFGPGTRLTVL.

V and J are TRBV29-1 and TRBJ2-7, with TRBD2 matching 7 bases. Germline loops: CDR1 SQVTM, CDR2 ANQGSEA. The V gene end was trimmed by 7 bases and the J gene end by 5 bases; junction bases not matched to a gene: 5. This CDR3 is built from 11 residues. Written as DNA, the CDR3 is TGCAGCGCAGGGAGGGCGGACGAGCAGTACTTC. Amino acid sequence: CSAGRADEQYF.